The next 6 T cell receptor beta chains were all read from a single sample in a study of T cell responses to AZD1222 COVID-19 vaccine. Profiled with immunoSEQ multiplex PCR; TCRdb holds only in-frame clones, not every one. The table includes 90,000 to 150,000 clones, about nine tenths detected once. Sequences were derived from peripheral blood, sampled on day 0 of AZD1222 vaccination. Receptor source: an adult in good health.

The chain recombines TRBV3-1 (or the pseudogene TRBV3-2) with TRBJ2-1, with 8 bases identical to TRBD2. Per the germline V gene, CDR1 is LGHDT and CDR2 is YNNKEL (reference sequence). V lost 4 bases, J lost 0 bases, and 2 bases stayed unmatched. The CDR3 runs 15 residues. CDR3: CASSPSGSSYNEQFF. The CDR3 bases are TGTGCCAGCAGCCCAAGCGGGAGCTCCTACAATGAGCAGTTCTTC.

The gene calls are TRBV3-1 (or the pseudogene TRBV3-2) and TRBJ1-6; 7 positions agree with TRBD1. V shed 2 bases, J shed 9 bases, and the junction held 4 bases outside the gene matches. CDR1 LGHDT and CDR2 YNNKEL come from the germline V gene (reference sequence). This CDR3 comprises 14 residues. The CDR3 DNA sequence: TGTGCCAGCAGCCAATCAGGGGGGATTTCACCCCTCCACTTT. The encoded protein is CASSQSGGISPLHF.

The rearrangement uses TRBV18 and TRBJ1-6, with TRBD1 matching over 8 bases. Germline V gene data show CDR1 as KGHSH and CDR2 as LQKENI. CDR3 length equals 17 residues. The trim removed 3 bases at V and 8 bases at J, leaving 12 bases unmatched. The CDR3: CASSPDGQGFLDSPLHF. DNA for the CDR3: TGTGCCAGCTCACCTGACGGACAGGGTTTTTTGGATTCACCCCTCCACTTT.

The chain links TRBV28 to TRBJ1-1; TRBD1 matches at 7 bases. Germline CDR1 reads MDHEN; CDR2 reads SYDVKM. There are 15 residues in the CDR3. V shed 5 bases, J shed 0 bases, and the junction held 6 bases outside the gene matches. The CDR3 DNA reads as TGTGCCAGCAGTCCCCTCGGGACAGTGAACACTGAAGCTTTCTTT. Translating it yields CASSPLGTVNTEAFF.

The CDR3 region is CASSSTGSTDTQYF. CDR3 nucleotides: TGTGCCAGCAGTTCAACAGGTAGCACAGATACGCAGTATTTT. The chain couples TRBV6-5 to TRBJ2-3; a possible D gene is TRBD1 (5 bases). Germline CDR1 MNHEY, CDR2 SVGAGI. Trimming removed 4 bases from V and 0 bases from J, with 8 bases in between. The CDR3 totals 14 residues.

The V call is TRBV28, the J call TRBJ1-1; 8 bases are shared with TRBD1. This CDR3 spans 13 amino acids. V was pared by 6 bases and J by 5 bases, with 5 bases of the junction left unmatched. The V gene's germline CDR1 is MDHEN and CDR2 SYDVKM. CDR3 loop: CASRGTGGTEAFF. CDR3 sequence (DNA): TGTGCCAGCAGGGGAACAGGGGGTACTGAAGCTTTCTTT.